The text below deals with one TCR beta chain. This entry comes from a study of cytomegalovirus exposure and HLA in healthy donors. The roughly 120-subject validation cohort, separate from the roughly 700-subject first cohort, included the donors. Sequencing was performed with immunoSEQ multiplex PCR; in TCRdb, only in-frame clones are kept and a portion is missing. The table records about 150,000 clones, 70% to 90% of them present only once. The CDR3 extends over 16 amino acids. Trimming took 4 bases from V and 2 from J, leaving 19 bases between them. The germline CDR1 and CDR2 sequences are SGHTS and YDEGEE.

This clonotype was sampled from a man aged 18 to 30 in good health and CMV-seropositive. Material for sequencing was PBMCs. The J gene is TRBJ2-7, the V gene TRBV5-8; D possibly corresponds to TRBD1 (5 bases). CDR3 sequence (DNA): TGTGCCAGCAGCCAATACAGGATCGACCTCCCCTACGAGCAGTACTTC. This codes for CASSQYRIDLPYEQYF.